These 9 T cell receptor beta chains came from one sample sequenced in a study of T cells in Graves' hyperthyroidism and ophthalmopathy. RNA transcripts provided the source from which TCR beta CDR3 regions were amplified. The HTBI primer set was used in a first-round RT-PCR of the TCR CDR3. TCRdb reprocessed the multiplex PCR reads via MiXCR and lists one record per CDR3 protein. The repertoire holds around 290,000 distinct CDR3 sequences, with about 14% as singletons. The sequenced sample consisted of blood. The receptors were gathered from a woman in her 30s with Graves' hyperthyroidism that later progressed to Graves' ophthalmopathy.

A few counts support this clonotype. The junction shows a germline mismatch at one end, possibly a read error. The chain carries TRBV19 and TRBJ2-7; TRBD2 matches at 7 bases. The CDR3 sequence is 14 residues long. Germline lookup yields CDR1 LNHDA and CDR2 SQIVND (reference sequence). The chain's CDR3 is CASSSRLAVYERYF. The CDR3, as DNA: TGTGCCAGTAGTAGTCGACTAGCCGTCTACGAGCGGTACTTC.

A word on this clonotype: Just one base apart from a much larger clone, this may be a read error. The chain combines TRBV27 with TRBJ2-2; TRBD2 matches 11 bases. Losses at the gene ends were 3 bases for V and 5 bases for J; bases not matched to a gene: 11. Per germline, CDR1 MNHEY and CDR2 SMNVEV (reference sequence). This CDR3 is built from 18 residues. CDR3 bases: TGTGCCAGCAGTTTTGGGGGGCTAGCGGGAGGTAAAACCGGGGAGCTGTTTTTT. Translation: CASSFGGLAGGKTGELFF.

There are many counts of this clonotype. The chain uses TRBV30 and TRBJ1-4; tentatively, D is TRBD1 (5 bases). This CDR3 spans 16 amino acids. The germline gives CDR1 GTSNPN, CDR2 SVGIG (reference sequence). V lost 0 bases and J 7 bases, leaving 18 bases between the germline ends. The CDR3 nucleotides read TGTGCCTGGAGTGTACTACTGGGACTTGGGGGTGAAAAACTGTTTTTT. Translating it yields CAWSVLLGLGGEKLFF.

The chain carries TRBV4-3 and TRBJ2-1; tentatively, D is TRBD1 (5 bases). Trimming removed 0 bases at V and 8 bases at J, with 17 bases between. This CDR3 spans 16 amino acids. The germline V gene has CDR1 LGHNA and CDR2 YSLEER. The CDR3 is CASSQDGAASRDEQFF. In DNA, the CDR3 is TGCGCCAGCAGCCAAGATGGGGCAGCATCAAGGGATGAGCAGTTCTTC.

This clonotype has a count of ten or more. The V call is TRBV19, the J call TRBJ2-5; 9 bases match TRBD2. The germline CDR1 and CDR2 sequences are LNHDA and SQIVND (reference sequence). V lost 4 bases to trimming and J lost 4 bases; unmatched junction nucleotides: 7. This CDR3 comprises 15 residues. CDR3 region: CASSTGLAIAETQYF. The CDR3 DNA sequence: TGTGCCAGTAGTACCGGACTAGCGATAGCAGAGACCCAGTACTTC.

This clonotype was observed a few times. A much larger clone sits a single nucleotide away, making a read error possible. The CDR3 end shows no conserved phenylalanine or tryptophan, and so a read error is likely. V usage is TRBV24-1 and J usage is TRBJ2-1; 10 nucleotides match TRBD2. Germline loops: CDR1 KGHDR, CDR2 SFDVKD. With V trimmed by 7 bases and J by 0 bases, 11 bases remained unmatched. The CDR3 runs to 18 residues. Here the CDR3 DNA reads TGTGCCACCAGCTCGGGACTAGCGAGCGTAAGCTCCTACAATGAGCAGTTCCTC. This gives the protein CATSSGLASVSSYNEQFL.

Ten or more counts support this clonotype. V is TRBV27 and J is TRBJ1-1, with D unresolved. CDR1 is MNHEY and CDR2 is SMNVEV in the germline V gene (reference sequence). CDR3 length: 14 residues. The V gene lost 6 bases and the J gene lost 3 bases, with 14 bases spanning the gap. CDR3 in DNA: TGTGCCAGCAGGGACTTAGGGCTCTACACTGAAGCTTTCTTT. As protein: CASRDLGLYTEAFF.

The sample holds many counts of this clonotype. The chain carries TRBV27 and TRBJ2-3; D unresolved. Germline values: CDR1 MNHEY, CDR2 SMNVEV (reference sequence). The CDR3 loop spans 11 amino acids. V was pared by 6 bases and J by 6 bases, with 7 bases between. Written as DNA, the CDR3 is TGTGCCAGCAGAGTCGAGGATACGCAGTATTTT. The encoded protein is CASRVEDTQYF.

Ten or more counts support this clonotype. The chain is built from TRBV6-1 and TRBJ1-3; 8 positions match TRBD1. The CDR3 covers 14 residues. The germline CDR1 and CDR2 sequences are MNHNS and SASEGT. Trimming removed 8 bases from V and 4 bases from J; junction bases left unmatched: 7. CDR3 protein: CASGQGAYGNTIYF. Here the CDR3 DNA reads TGTGCCAGCGGTCAGGGGGCTTACGGAAACACCATATATTTT.